This T cell receptor (beta chain) is from a study of blood T cell repertoires in COVID-19. The overall study: There were acute and convalescent COVID-19 samples, and they came from the United States, Italy and Spain. Nucleic acid was either cDNA or gDNA, and it came from T cells, B-cell-depleted T cells, or PBMCs.

Trimming shortened V by 1 base and J by 6 bases, and 11 bases separated the two germline ends. Germline CDR1 and CDR2: LGHNA and YNFKEQ. This CDR3 is built from 14 residues. Authors' processing steps: Reference gene primer amplification gave estimated nucleated cell counts. TCRdb keeps only in-frame clones here, not all; method: immunoSEQ multiplex PCR. V, J and clone size reflect that table, while D and trimming were determined from the DNA. The table lists 200,000 to 250,000 clones, 84% of them singletons. This TCR came from a man aged 45-60 years with active or convalescent COVID-19. J is TRBJ2-3 and V is TRBV4-2, with a weak D call TRBD2 (7 bases). Sample: peripheral blood. The CDR3 DNA reads TGTGCCAGCAGCCAAGGGGCGGGGGCCGATACGCAGTATTTT. It specifies CASSQGAGADTQYF.